The T cell receptor (beta chain) under discussion was sequenced for a study of identifying expanded T cells in peripheral blood. Study-level results: Technical replicates showed about 1.2 changed clones; approximately 2 weeks roughly 16; four weeks 19. Variance in clone template counts between roughly 2-week samples significantly increased with total template count across all healthy donors.

Regarding this clone: Its antigen is unknown.

Sequencing was performed with immunoSEQ multiplex PCR; in TCRdb, only in-frame clones are kept and a portion is missing. The data show tens of thousands of clones, with 89% seen just once and 2.5% to 3% held by the top ten. Looked up from germline, CDR1 is SGHAT and CDR2 is FQNNGV. With 5 bases clipped from V and 6 bases from J, the junction kept 4 bases outside the gene matches. There are 14 residues in the CDR3. During the collection period, no donor immune events like infections were recorded. V gene TRBV11-2 combines with J gene TRBJ1-6; 7 bases agree with TRBD1. The receptor was isolated from a person between 18 and 75 years old in good health. Sequencing input: blood. For the CDR3, the DNA is TGTGCCAGCAGCCCACAGGGGAGTAATTCACCCCTCCACTTT. Encoded protein: CASSPQGSNSPLHF.